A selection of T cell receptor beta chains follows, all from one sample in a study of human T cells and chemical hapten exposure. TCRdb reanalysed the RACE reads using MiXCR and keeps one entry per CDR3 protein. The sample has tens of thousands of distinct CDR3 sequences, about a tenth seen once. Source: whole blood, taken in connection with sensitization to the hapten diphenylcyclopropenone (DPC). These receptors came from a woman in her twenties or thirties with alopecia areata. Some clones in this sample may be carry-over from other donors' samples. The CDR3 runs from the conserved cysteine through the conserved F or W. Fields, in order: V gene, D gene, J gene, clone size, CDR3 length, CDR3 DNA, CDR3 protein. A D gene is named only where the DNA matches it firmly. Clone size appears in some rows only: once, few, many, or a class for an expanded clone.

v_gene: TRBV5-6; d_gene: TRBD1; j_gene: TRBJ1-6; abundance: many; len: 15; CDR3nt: TGTGCCAGCAGCTTGGCCCGGACAGGGGGGTCACCCCTCCACTTT; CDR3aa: CASSLARTGGSPLHF
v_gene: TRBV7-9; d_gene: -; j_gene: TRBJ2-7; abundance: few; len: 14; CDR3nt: TGTGCCAGCAGCCCTCGACAGAACTACTACGAGCAGTACTTC; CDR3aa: CASSPRQNYYEQYF
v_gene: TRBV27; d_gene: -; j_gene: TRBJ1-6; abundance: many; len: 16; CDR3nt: TGTGCCAGCAGTTTTCGCAGGGGCGTAATTAATTCACCCCTCCACTTT; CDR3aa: CASSFRRGVINSPLHF
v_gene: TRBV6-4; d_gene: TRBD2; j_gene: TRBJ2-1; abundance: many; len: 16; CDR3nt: TGTGCCAGCAGTGAAGCTAGCGGGATGGCGGCGGATGAGCAGTTCTTC; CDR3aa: CASSEASGMAADEQFF
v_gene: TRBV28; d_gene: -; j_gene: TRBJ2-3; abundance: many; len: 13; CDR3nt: TGTGCCAGCAGGAGCCGCTCTAGGGATACGCAGTATTTT; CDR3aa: CASRSRSRDTQYF
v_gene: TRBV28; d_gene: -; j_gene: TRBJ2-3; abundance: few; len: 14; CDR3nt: TGTGCCAGCAGTTTACGCAGCGGGACAGATACGCAGTATTTT; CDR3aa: CASSLRSGTDTQYF
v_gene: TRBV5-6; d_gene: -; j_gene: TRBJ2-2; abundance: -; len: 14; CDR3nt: TGTGCCAGCAGCTCCGGTTACAGGGCCGGGGAGCTGTTTTTT; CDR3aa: CASSSGYRAGELFF
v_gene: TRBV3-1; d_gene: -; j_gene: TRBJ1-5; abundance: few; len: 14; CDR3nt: TGTGCCAGCAGCCAGGGGCGCAGCAATCAGCCCCAGCATTTT; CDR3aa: CASSQGRSNQPQHF
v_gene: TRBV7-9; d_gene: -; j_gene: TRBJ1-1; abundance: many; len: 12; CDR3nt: TGTGCCAGCGCACTGGGGGGGTTTGAAGCTTTCTTT; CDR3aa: CASALGGFEAFF
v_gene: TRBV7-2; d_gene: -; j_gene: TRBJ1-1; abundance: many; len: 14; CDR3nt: TGTGCCAGCAGCTTAGCACAGGCGAACACTGAAGCTTTCTTT; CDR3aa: CASSLAQANTEAFF
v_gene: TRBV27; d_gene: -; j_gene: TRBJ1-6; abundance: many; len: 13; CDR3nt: TGTGCCAGCAGTTTAGGAGAGGCTTCACCCCTCCACTTT; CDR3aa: CASSLGEASPLHF
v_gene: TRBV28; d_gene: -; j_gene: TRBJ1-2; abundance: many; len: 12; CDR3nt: TGTGCCAGCAGCTTGTCTAACTATGGCTACACCTTC; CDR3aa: CASSLSNYGYTF
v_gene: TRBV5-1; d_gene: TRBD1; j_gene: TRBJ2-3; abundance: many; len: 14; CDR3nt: TGCGCCAGCAGCCGACAGGGGTACACAGATACGCAGTATTTT; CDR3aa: CASSRQGYTDTQYF
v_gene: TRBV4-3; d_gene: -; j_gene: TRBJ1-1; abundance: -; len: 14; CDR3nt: TGCGCCAGCAGCCCCTGGGACGCCAACACTGAAGCTTTCTTT; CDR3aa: CASSPWDANTEAFF
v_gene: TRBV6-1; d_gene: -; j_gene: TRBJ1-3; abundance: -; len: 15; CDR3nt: TGTGCCAGCACGGAGGGGGTGTTCTCTGGAAACACCATATATTTT; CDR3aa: CASTEGVFSGNTIYF
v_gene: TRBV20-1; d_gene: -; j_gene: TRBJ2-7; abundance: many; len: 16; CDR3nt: TGCAGTGCTAGAGATCTAGGCAACCGGCCCACCTACGAGCAGTACTTC; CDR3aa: CSARDLGNRPTYEQYF
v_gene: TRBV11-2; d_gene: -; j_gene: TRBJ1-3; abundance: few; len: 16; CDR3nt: TGTGCCAGCAGCTTAACCGATTTGGCCTCTGGAAACACCATATATTTT; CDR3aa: CASSLTDLASGNTIYF
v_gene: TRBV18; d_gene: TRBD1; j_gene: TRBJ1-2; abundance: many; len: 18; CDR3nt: TGTGCCAGCTCACCTCAACCCGGGACAGCCCTCACTAACTATGGCTACACCTTC; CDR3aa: CASSPQPGTALTNYGYTF
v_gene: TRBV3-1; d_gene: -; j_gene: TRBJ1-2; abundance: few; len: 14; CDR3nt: TGTGCCAGCAGCCAAGACTTGGGGGCGCGGGGCTACACCTTC; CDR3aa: CASSQDLGARGYTF
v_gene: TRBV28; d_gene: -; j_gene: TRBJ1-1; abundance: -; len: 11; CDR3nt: TGTGCCAGCAGTTTCGGACTTGAAGCTTTCTTT; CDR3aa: CASSFGLEAFF
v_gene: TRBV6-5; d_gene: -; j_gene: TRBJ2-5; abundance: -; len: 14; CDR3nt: TGTGCCAGCAGAAGACCGGGACCGGGGAACGCCCAGTACTTC; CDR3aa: CASRRPGPGNAQYF
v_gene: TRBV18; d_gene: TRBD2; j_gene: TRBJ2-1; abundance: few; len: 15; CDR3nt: TGTGCCAGCTCAACGACTAGCGGGAGTAGGAATGAGCAGTTCTTC; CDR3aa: CASSTTSGSRNEQFF
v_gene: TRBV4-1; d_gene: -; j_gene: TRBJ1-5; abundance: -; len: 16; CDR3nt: TGCGCCAGCAGCCAAGCGCTCAGGGGCTCAGGACAGCCCCAGCATTTT; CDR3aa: CASSQALRGSGQPQHF
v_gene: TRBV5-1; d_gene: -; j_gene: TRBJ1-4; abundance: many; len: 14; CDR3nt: TGCGCCAGCAGCTTGCGGTCAACTAATGAAAAACTGTTTTTT; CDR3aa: CASSLRSTNEKLFF
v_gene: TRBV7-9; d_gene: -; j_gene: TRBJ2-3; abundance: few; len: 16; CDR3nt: TGTGCCAGCAGCGTTGGGGGCACCTCTAGCACAGATACGCAGTATTTT; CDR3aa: CASSVGGTSSTDTQYF
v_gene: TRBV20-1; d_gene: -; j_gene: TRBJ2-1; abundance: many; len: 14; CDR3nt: TGCAGTGCTAGAGTAGAGACCTCCTACAATGAGCAGTTCTTC; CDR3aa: CSARVETSYNEQFF
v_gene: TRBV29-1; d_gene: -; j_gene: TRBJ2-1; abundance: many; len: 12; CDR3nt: TGCAGCGTTAAGGGGTCCTACAATGAGCAGTTCTTC; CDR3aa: CSVKGSYNEQFF
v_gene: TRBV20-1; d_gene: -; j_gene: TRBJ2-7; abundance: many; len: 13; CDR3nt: TGCAGTGCTAGAGGGGGGAGCTCCTACGAGCAGTACTTC; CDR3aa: CSARGGSSYEQYF
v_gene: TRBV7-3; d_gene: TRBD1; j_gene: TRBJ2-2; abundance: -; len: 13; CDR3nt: TGTGCCAGCCGGGACAGTCACACCGGGGAGCTGTTTTTT; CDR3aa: CASRDSHTGELFF
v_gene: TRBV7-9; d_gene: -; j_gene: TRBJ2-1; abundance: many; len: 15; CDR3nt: TGTGCCAGCAGCCCTCCGGGACTCCTCTTGAATGAGCAGTTCTTC; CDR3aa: CASSPPGLLLNEQFF
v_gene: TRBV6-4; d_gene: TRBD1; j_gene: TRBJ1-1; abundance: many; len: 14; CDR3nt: TGTGCCAGCAGTCCCGGGACAGGGGCCACTGAAGCTTTCTTT; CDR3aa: CASSPGTGATEAFF
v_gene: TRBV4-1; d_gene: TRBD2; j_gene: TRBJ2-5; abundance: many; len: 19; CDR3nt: TGCGCCAGCAGCCACCCCGGACTAGCGGAGGGACCCCTCCAAGAGACCCAGTACTTC; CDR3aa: CASSHPGLAEGPLQETQYF
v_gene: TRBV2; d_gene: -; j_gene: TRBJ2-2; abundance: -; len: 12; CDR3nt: TGTGCCAGCTATCGAGGGACCGGGGAGCTGTTTTTT; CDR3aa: CASYRGTGELFF
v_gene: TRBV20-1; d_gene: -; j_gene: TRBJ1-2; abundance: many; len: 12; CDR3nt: TGCAGTGCTAGCACAGCTAACTATGGCTACACCTTC; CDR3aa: CSASTANYGYTF
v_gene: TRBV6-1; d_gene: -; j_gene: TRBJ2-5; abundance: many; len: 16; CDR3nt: TGTGCCAGCAGTGAACAGCCCAGTCCGGCTGGGGAGACCCAGTACTTC; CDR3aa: CASSEQPSPAGETQYF
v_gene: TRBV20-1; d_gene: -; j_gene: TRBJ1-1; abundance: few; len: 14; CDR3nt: TGCAGTGCTAGAGACCCGGGAGGATCTACTGAAGCTTTCTTT; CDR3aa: CSARDPGGSTEAFF
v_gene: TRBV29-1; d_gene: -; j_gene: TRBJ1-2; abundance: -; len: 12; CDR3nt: TGCAGCGCCGTTGAGGGAGGCTATGGCTACACCTTC; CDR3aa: CSAVEGGYGYTF
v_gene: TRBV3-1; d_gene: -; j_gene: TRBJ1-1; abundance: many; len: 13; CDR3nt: TGTGCCAGCCGGTTTGGGGCGCTCACTGAAGCTTTCTTT; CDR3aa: CASRFGALTEAFF
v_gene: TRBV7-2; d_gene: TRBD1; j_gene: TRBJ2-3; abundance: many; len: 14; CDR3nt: TGTGCCAGCACCCTCTTAGGGGGCCGAGATACGCAGTATTTT; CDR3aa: CASTLLGGRDTQYF